These T cell receptor beta chains were read from a single sample in a study of blood T cell repertoires in COVID-19. TCRdb keeps only in-frame clones here, not all; method: immunoSEQ multiplex PCR. This sample has more than 120,000 clones, with approximately 80% found just once. The sequenced material came from peripheral blood. The receptors stem from a human donor in a cohort sampled during active COVID-19. Each CDR3 is given with its conserved first and last residue. Fields, in order: D gene, J gene, clone size, V gene, CDR3 protein, CDR3 DNA. D genes are given only for firm matches. Only part of the rows carry a size: once, few, many, or a class if the clone is expanded.

>-|TRBJ2-2|once|TRBV7-3
CASSSRPAVNTGELFF
TGTGCCAGCAGCTCCCGCCCAGCGGTGAACACCGGGGAGCTGTTTTTT
>-|TRBJ2-1|-|TRBV21-1
CASSNRRGYEQFF
TGTGCCAGCAGCAATCGGCGCGGGTATGAGCAGTTCTTC
>TRBD2|TRBJ2-7|-|TRBV11-2
CASRRMIAGDAYEQYF
TGTGCCAGCAGGAGGATGATAGCGGGGGATGCATACGAGCAGTACTTC
>TRBD1|TRBJ2-3|-|TRBV27
CASSSIRDRGRDTQYF
TGTGCCAGCAGTTCGATCCGGGACAGGGGTAGAGATACGCAGTATTTT
>-|TRBJ2-1|-|TRBV25-1
CASSRSGSSYNEQFF
TGTGCCAGCAGTCGTTCGGGGAGCTCCTACAATGAGCAGTTCTTC
>-|TRBJ2-2|-|TRBV5-1
CASSFPGNTGELFF
TGCGCCAGCAGCTTTCCAGGGAACACCGGGGAGCTGTTTTTT
>-|TRBJ1-1|-|TRBV6-1
CASSESVNTEAFF
TGTGCCAGCAGTGAGAGTGTGAACACTGAAGCTTTCTTT
>-|TRBJ2-7|few|TRBV18
CASSRGVREQYF
TGTGCCAGCTCGCGTGGTGTTCGCGAGCAGTACTTC
>-|TRBJ2-1|-|TRBV9
CASSVDSYGDEQFF
TGTGCCAGCAGCGTGGACTCCTACGGCGATGAGCAGTTCTTC
>-|TRBJ1-2|-|TRBV29-1
CSAGASGGYTF
TGCAGCGCTGGGGCGTCTGGTGGCTACACCTTC
>TRBD2|TRBJ2-3|-|TRBV9
CASSVAAGDSTDTQYF
TGTGCCAGCAGCGTAGCAGCGGGGGACAGCACAGATACGCAGTATTTT
>TRBD1|TRBJ2-2|-|TRBV2
CASERDRDTGELFF
TGTGCCAGCGAAAGGGACAGGGACACCGGGGAGCTGTTTTTT
>TRBD1|TRBJ2-1|-|TRBV5-4
CASSSRGRYHNEQFF
TGTGCCAGCAGCTCCAGGGGGCGCTATCACAATGAGCAGTTCTTC
>-|TRBJ1-4|-|TRBV14
CASSPWTGTSATTNEKLFF
TGTGCCAGCAGCCCCTGGACCGGGACATCGGCTACAACTAATGAAAAACTGTTTTTT
>TRBD2|TRBJ2-1|-|TRBV11-2
CASSLSGGPYNEQFF
TGTGCCAGCAGCCTTAGCGGGGGACCCTACAATGAGCAGTTCTTC
>-|TRBJ1-2|-|TRBV7-9
CASSLLVGDYGYTF
TGTGCCAGCAGCTTATTGGTAGGAGACTATGGCTACACCTTC
>TRBD1|TRBJ2-2|-|TRBV2
CASSARGQGHTGELFF
TGTGCCAGCAGCGCTAGGGGACAGGGTCACACCGGGGAGCTGTTTTTT
>-|TRBJ2-5|-|TRBV9
CASSVGSDYQETQYF
TGTGCCAGCAGCGTGGGTAGCGATTACCAAGAGACCCAGTACTTC
>-|TRBJ2-5|-|TRBV18
CASSPSSVETQYF
TGTGCCAGCTCACCATCTAGCGTTGAGACCCAGTACTTC
>-|TRBJ1-1|-|TRBV5-6
CASSLKRNTEAFF
TGTGCCAGCAGCTTGAAGAGGAACACTGAAGCTTTCTTT
>TRBD1|TRBJ1-1|few|TRBV29-1
CSVEGGTGNEAFF
TGCAGCGTTGAAGGAGGGACAGGGAATGAAGCTTTCTTT
>-|TRBJ2-5|-|TRBV11-2
CASSLGGDPGNLQETQYF
TGTGCCAGCAGCTTAGGGGGCGACCCTGGTAATCTTCAAGAGACCCAGTACTTC
>-|TRBJ1-5|-|TRBV7-9
CASSLDGNQPQHF
TGTGCCAGCAGCTTAGACGGGAATCAGCCCCAGCATTTT
>-|TRBJ2-5|-|TRBV24-1
CATLLGQGEETQYF
TGTGCCACCCTCCTAGGGCAGGGCGAAGAGACCCAGTACTTC
>TRBD1|TRBJ1-2|-|TRBV5-1
CASSLGTGGAEYGYTF
TGCGCCAGCAGCTTGGGGACAGGGGGCGCTGAATATGGCTACACCTTC
>-|TRBJ2-1|-|TRBV6-5
CASSYEGGPNNEQFF
TGTGCCAGCAGTTACGAGGGAGGACCGAACAATGAGCAGTTCTTC
>TRBD1|TRBJ1-1|-|TRBV19
CASSKGGRGPTEAFF
TGTGCCAGTAGTAAAGGTGGCAGGGGGCCGACTGAAGCTTTCTTT
>-|TRBJ2-6|-|TRBV2
CASSPTSSGANVLTF
TGTGCCAGCAGTCCGACAAGCTCTGGGGCCAACGTCCTGACTTTC
>-|TRBJ2-3|-|TRBV7-3
CASSSTPDTQYF
TGTGCCAGCAGCTCTACGCCAGATACGCAGTATTTT
>-|TRBJ1-6|-|TRBV7-3
CASSLRGLGNNSPLHF
TGTGCCAGCAGCTTAAGAGGACTAGGGAATAATTCACCCCTCCACTTT
>-|TRBJ1-3|few|TRBV5-5
CASSLGLSGNTIYF
TGTGCCAGCAGCTTGGGGCTGTCTGGAAACACCATATATTTT
>-|TRBJ2-3|-|TRBV3-1/TRBV3-2
CASSQDGLVGGATDTQYF
TGTGCCAGCAGCCAAGATGGGCTGGTGGGGGGGGCCACAGATACGCAGTATTTT
>-|TRBJ2-3|-|TRBV2
CASSVPEDTQYF
TGTGCCAGCAGTGTACCGGAGGATACGCAGTATTTT